Reported below is one T cell receptor (beta chain). This sample was included in a study of cytomegalovirus exposure and HLA in healthy donors. Germline V gene lookup returns CDR1 SGHTA and CDR2 FQGNSA. The CDR3 is 14 amino acids. J was trimmed by 3 bases and V by 5 bases; bases with no gene match: 5. With 60 Vbeta and 13 Jbeta primers, the PCR was carried out. As handled by the study authors: Roughly 11 million shared chains were among approximately 87 million unique TCR beta chains counted in a later analysis. Only in-frame clones appear in the TCRdb table, and some are missing; sequencing was by immunoSEQ multiplex PCR. Clone size and V and J calls were adopted from that table, with D and trimming inferred from the DNA. Found here are more than 150,000 clones, 80% of them singletons; the top ten hold about 2.1%. In nominal health when sampled, donors likely had unrecorded immune exposures nonetheless.

The sample was PBMCs. The rearrangement uses TRBV7-2 and TRBJ2-7; the match to TRBD2 covers 9 bases. The receptor was isolated from a woman aged 25 to 39 in good health and CMV-seronegative. CDR3 nucleotide sequence: TGTGCCAGCAGCAGCGGGGGGTTCATCTACGAGCAGTACTTC. Translating it yields CASSSGGFIYEQYF.